This record looks at one TCR beta chain sequence and its context. The target of this receptor is not known. No base-level quality is on record; no much larger clone is a single base apart. Evidence of autoimmunity was present in all CD3G-deficient patients, and the autoimmunity was more severe in two of the patients. At testing, patients were between 2 and 39 years old and showed lower naive and higher memory CD4+ and CD8+ T-cell proportions. CD4+ cells were FACS-sorted into CD25-high CD127-low regulatory T cells and CD25-low CD127-high conventional CD4+ T cells. Roughly 6 individuals with CD3G deficiency were included in the patient group. Patient samples and clinical data were obtained from an international physician network spanning the United States, Europe and Asia. Peripheral blood mononuclear cells were isolated by Ficoll density separation. This specimen comes from a study of regulatory T cells (dated by TCRdb to the late 2010s). General notes on the study: Between CD3G-deficient patients and healthy controls, the study compared T-cell receptor beta repertoires in sorted regulatory T cells, conventional CD4+ T cells and CD8+ T cells.

The multiplex PCR relied on 52 forward TRBV primers and 13 reverse TRBJ primers, and amplification bias was corrected through assay-based and computational methods. Rearranged TRB loci were amplified from genomic DNA by multiplex PCR within the immunoSEQ assay. TRB amplicons were sequenced on an Illumina HiSeq platform. The original pipeline was this. Raw sequences were error-filtered and aligned to reference gene sequences by custom algorithms, then analyzed with the immunoSEQ online tools. Frequencies of productive and nonproductive TRB rearrangements were assessed among unique sequences as well as among total sequences. Assessment of potential self-reactivity relied on the hydrophobicity of positions 6 and 7 in the TRB CDR3, along with their amino acid composition. Groups were compared by t tests, Mann-Whitney tests or two-way ANOVA performed in Prism software. In its TCRdb copy, this immuneACCESS table keeps in-frame sequences only and misses some clones. Where compared with another copy, unresolved V genes explain less than half of these, and the others have no known cause. The DNA gave D and trimming, while V, J and clone size come from that table. Within this sample are about 28,000 clones, with about nine tenths of them counted one time only. The ten largest clones add up to approximately 1.5% of the sample.

Paper-wide results and their limitations: In patients, repertoires had restricted unique TRB V-J pairs and skewed V and J gene usage, with regulatory T cells showing the most marked changes. Hydrophobic residues at CDR3 positions 6 and 7 were enriched in conventional CD4+ T cells from CD3G-deficient patients, suggesting more self-reactive specificities.

V and J are trimmed by 2 bases and 4 bases, and the gene matches miss 3 bases of the junction. From a lookup of the germline V gene (reference sequence), CDR1 and CDR2 are GTSNPN and SVGIG. The CDR3 measures 13 amino acids from cysteine to phenylalanine. Of the read, only the CDR3 DNA is kept; its 39 bases are in frame from base 1. The sequenced sample was conventional CD4+ T cells sorted from blood. The clonotype originates from a person under 35 with CD3G deficiency. The sequence links TRBV30 to TRBJ1-2; the junction holds 8 bases that match TRBD1. The CDR3 in this case is CAWSQGTGYGYTF. Read as DNA, the sequence is TGTGCCTGGAGTCAGGGGACAGGCTATGGCTACACCTTC.